This entry concerns a single T cell receptor (beta chain). This entry is derived from a study of T cell responses to AZD1222 COVID-19 vaccine. Per the germline V gene, CDR1 is LNHDA and CDR2 is SQIVND (reference sequence). CDR3 size: 13 residues. V was clipped by 4 bases and J by 4 bases, with 10 bases between them. The protocol was immunoSEQ multiplex PCR, while the TCRdb copy is restricted to in-frame clones and leaves out a portion. Altogether approximately 110,000 clones are present, about 87% being singletons, with the ten largest covering 3.5% to 4.5%. The rearrangement links TRBV19 to TRBJ1-2; the D gene is possibly TRBD1 (6 bases). This TCR was sampled from an adult in good health. This material consisted of peripheral blood, taken on day 0 of AZD1222 vaccination. CDR3 residues: CASSRDTFYGYTF. In DNA form, the CDR3 reads TGTGCCAGTAGTAGGGACACGTTCTATGGCTACACCTTC.